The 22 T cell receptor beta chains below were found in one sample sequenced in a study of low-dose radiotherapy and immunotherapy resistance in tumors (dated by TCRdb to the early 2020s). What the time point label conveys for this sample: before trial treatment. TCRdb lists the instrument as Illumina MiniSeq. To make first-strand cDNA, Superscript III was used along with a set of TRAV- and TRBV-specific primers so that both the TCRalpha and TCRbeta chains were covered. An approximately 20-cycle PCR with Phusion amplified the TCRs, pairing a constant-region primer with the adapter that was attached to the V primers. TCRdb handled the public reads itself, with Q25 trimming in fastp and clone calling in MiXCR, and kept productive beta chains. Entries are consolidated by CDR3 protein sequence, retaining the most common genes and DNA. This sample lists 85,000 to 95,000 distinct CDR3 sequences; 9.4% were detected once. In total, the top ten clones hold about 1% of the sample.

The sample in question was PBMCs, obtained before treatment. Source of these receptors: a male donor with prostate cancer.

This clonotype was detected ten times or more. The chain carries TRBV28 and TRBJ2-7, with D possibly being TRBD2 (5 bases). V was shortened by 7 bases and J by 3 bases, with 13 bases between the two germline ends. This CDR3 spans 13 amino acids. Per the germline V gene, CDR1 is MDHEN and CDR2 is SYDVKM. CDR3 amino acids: CASTTGLSYEQYF. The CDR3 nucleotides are TGTGCCAGCACCACGGGGTTAAGCTACGAGCAGTACTTC.

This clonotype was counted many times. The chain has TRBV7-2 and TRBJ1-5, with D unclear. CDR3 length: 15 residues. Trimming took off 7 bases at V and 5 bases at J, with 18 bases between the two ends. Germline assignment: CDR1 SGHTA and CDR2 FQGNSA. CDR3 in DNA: TGTGCCAGCACCTCCGGAGGCTTCGGGGATCAGCCCCAGCATTTT. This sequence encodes CASTSGGFGDQPQHF.

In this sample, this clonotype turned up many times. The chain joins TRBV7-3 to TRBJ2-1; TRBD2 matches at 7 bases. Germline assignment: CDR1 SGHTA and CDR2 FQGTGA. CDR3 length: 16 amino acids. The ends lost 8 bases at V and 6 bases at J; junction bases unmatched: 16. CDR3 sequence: CASPHLPGLSANEQFF. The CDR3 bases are TGTGCCAGCCCTCACCTTCCGGGACTAAGCGCCAATGAGCAGTTCTTC.

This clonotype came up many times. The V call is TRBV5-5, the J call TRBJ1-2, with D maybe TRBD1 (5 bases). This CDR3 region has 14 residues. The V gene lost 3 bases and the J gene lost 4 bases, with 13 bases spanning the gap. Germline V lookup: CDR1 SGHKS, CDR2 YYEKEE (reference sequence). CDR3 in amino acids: CASSSATGAYGYTF. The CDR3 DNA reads TGTGCCAGCAGCTCAGCCACAGGTGCCTATGGCTACACCTTC.

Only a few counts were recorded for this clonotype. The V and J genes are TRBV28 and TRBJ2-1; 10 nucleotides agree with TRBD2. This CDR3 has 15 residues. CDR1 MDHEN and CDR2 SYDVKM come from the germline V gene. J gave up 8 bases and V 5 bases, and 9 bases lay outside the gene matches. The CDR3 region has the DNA TGTGCCAGCAGTACAAAGCGGGAGGGCCCATATGAGCAGTTCTTC. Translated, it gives CASSTKREGPYEQFF.

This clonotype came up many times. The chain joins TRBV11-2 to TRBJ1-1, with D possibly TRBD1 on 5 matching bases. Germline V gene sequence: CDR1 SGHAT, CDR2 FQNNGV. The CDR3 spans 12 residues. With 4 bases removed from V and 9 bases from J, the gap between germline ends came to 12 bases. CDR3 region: CASSSQRDQAFF. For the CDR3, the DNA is TGTGCCAGCAGCTCACAAAGGGACCAAGCTTTCTTT.

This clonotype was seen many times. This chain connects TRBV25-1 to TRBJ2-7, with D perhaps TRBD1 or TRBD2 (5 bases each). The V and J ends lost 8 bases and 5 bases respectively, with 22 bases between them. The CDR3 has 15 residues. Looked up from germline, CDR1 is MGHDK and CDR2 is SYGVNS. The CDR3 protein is CASEVEGTGAHEQYF. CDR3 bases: TGTGCCAGCGAGGTAGAGGGGACCGGCGCCCACGAGCAGTACTTC.

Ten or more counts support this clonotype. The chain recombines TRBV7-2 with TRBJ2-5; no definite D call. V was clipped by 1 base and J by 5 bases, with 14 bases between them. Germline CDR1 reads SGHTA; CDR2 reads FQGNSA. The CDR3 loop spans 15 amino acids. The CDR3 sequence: CASSLVDWNFETQYF. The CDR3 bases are TGTGCCAGCAGCTTAGTAGACTGGAATTTCGAGACCCAGTACTTC.

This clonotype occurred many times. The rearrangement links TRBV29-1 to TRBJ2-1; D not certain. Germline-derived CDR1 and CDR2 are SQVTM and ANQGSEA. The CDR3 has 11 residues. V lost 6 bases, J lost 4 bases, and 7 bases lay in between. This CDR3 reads CSVAEYNEQFF. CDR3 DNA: TGCAGCGTCGCTGAATACAATGAGCAGTTCTTC.

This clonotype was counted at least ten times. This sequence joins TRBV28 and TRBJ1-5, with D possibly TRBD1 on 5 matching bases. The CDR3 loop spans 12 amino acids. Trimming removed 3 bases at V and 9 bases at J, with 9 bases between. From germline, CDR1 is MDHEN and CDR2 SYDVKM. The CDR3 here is CASSLVGGPQHF. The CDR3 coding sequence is TGTGCCAGCAGTTTGGTGGGGGGGCCCCAGCATTTT.

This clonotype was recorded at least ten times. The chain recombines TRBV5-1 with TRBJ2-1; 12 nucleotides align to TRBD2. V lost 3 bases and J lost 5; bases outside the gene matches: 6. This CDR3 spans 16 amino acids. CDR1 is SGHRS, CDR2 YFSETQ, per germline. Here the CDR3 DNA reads TGCGCCAGCAGCTCTCTAGCGGGAGGGCTCCACAATGAGCAGTTCTTC. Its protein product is CASSSLAGGLHNEQFF.

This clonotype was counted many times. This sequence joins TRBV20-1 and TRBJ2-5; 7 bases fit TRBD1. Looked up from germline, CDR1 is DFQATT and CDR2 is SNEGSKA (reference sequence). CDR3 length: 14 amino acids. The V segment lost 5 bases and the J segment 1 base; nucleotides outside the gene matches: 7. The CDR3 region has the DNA TGCAGTGCTGAGAGGGACAGCCTCCAAGAGACCCAGTACTTC. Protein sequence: CSAERDSLQETQYF.

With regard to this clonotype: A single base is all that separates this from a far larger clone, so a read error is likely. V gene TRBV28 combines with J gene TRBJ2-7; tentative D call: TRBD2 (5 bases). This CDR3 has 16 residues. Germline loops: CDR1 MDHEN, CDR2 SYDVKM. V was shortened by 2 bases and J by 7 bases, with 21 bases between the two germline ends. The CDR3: CASSLVSSSSYNEQYF. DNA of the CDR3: TGTGCCAGCAGTTTAGTCAGCTCTAGCTCCTACAATGAGCAGTACTTC.

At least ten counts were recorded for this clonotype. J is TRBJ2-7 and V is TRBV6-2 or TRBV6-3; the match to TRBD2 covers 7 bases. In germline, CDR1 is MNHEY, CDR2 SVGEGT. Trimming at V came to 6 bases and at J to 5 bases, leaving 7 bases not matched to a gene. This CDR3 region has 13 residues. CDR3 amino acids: CASSLSGTHEQYF. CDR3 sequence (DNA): TGTGCCAGCAGCCTCAGCGGGACCCACGAGCAGTACTTC.

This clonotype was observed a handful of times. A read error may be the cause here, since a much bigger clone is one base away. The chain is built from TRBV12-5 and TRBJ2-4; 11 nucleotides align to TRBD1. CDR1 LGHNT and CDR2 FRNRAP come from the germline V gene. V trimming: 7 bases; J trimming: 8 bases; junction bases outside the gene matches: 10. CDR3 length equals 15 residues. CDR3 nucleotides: TGTGCTAGTGAAACGGGACAGGGGGACGCGGACATTCAGTACTTC. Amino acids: CASETGQGDADIQYF.

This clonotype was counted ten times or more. CDR3 coding DNA: TGTGCCAGCAGCTTTTGGGGGGAGAATGGAAAGTTCTTC. Amino acid sequence: CASSFWGENGKFF. The chain couples TRBV7-2 to TRBJ2-1, with a tentative D call TRBD2 (6 bases). The germline gives CDR1 SGHTA, CDR2 FQGNSA. The CDR3 extends over 13 amino acids. Trimming left V 3 bases short and J 14 bases short, with 17 bases between.

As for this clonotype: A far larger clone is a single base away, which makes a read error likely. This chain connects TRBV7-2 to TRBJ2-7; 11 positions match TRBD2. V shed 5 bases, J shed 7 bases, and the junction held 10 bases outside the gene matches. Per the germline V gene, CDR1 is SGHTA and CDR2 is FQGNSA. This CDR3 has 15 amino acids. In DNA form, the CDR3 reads TGTGCCAGCAGCACGACTAGCGGGACTTACAATGAGCAGTACTTC. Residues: CASSTTSGTYNEQYF.

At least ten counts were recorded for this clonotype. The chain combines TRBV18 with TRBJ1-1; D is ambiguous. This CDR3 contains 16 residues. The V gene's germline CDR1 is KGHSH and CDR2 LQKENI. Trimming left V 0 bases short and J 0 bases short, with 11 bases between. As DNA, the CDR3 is TGTGCCAGCTCACCACCGAGAGGGTCGCTGAACACTGAAGCTTTCTTT. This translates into CASSPPRGSLNTEAFF.

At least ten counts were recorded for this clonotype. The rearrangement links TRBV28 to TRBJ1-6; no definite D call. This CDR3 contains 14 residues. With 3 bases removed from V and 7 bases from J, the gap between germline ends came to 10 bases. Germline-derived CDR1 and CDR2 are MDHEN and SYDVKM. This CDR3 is CASSFWSKNSPLHF. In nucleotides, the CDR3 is TGTGCCAGCAGTTTTTGGAGCAAAAATTCACCCCTCCACTTT.

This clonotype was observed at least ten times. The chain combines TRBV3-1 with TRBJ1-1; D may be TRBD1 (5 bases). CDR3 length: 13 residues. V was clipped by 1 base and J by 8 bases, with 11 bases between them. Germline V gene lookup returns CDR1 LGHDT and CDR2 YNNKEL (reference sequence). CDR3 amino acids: CASSQGDGQEAFF. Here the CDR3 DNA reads TGTGCCAGCAGCCAAGGGGACGGGCAGGAAGCTTTCTTT.

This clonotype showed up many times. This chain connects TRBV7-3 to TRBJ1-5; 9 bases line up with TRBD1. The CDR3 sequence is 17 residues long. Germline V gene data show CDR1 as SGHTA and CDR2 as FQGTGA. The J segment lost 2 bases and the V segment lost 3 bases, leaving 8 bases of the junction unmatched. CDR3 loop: CASSFPTGGSGNQPQHF. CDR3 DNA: TGTGCCAGCAGCTTCCCCACAGGGGGCAGCGGCAATCAGCCCCAGCATTTT.

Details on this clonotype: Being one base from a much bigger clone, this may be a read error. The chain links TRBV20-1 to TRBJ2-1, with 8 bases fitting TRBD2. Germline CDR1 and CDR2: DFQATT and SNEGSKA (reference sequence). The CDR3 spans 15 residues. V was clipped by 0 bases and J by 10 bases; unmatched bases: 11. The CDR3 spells CSARDLAGNGYEQFF. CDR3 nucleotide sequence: TGCAGTGCTAGAGATTTAGCGGGAAACGGCTACGAGCAGTTCTTC.